This T cell receptor beta chain stems from a study of shared clonotypes between healthy human individuals. Study outcomes and limitations: Estimated richness was generally greater in naive than memory subsets. The naive CD4 repertoires of a handful of donors were compared, and roughly 5% of clonotypes were shared.

Germline V lookup: CDR1 SQVTM, CDR2 ANQGSEA. The CDR3 is 9 amino acids. V dropped 3 bases and J dropped 12 bases, with 6 bases sitting between them. Deep-level running was used for the assay. Sequencing used immunoSEQ multiplex PCR; TCRdb keeps in-frame clones, though not all of them. Among fewer than 3 million clones listed, 85% to 95% were seen once. All donors qualified as healthy HIV-negative adults and had experienced no recent acute infections or vaccinations. With regard to this clone: Its target is not known.

The V gene is TRBV29-1, the J gene TRBJ2-1; D remains unclear. This TCR came from a man younger than 35 in good health. Some clones in this sample may be carry-over from other donors' samples. The specimen sequenced was naive CD4+ T cells from PBMCs. Subset specified: CD45RA+ positively selected. DNA for the CDR3: TGCAGCGTTGAGGCGACGCAGTTCTTC. This encodes CSVEATQFF.